A single T cell receptor beta chain is shown here with its context. The sample belongs to a study of OX40 agonist ivuxolimab in advanced cancers. V was shortened by 5 bases and J by 3 bases, with 14 bases between the two germline ends. There are 15 residues in the CDR3. In germline, CDR1 is SNHLY, CDR2 FYNNEI. The table came from immunoSEQ multiplex PCR; TCRdb's copy has only in-frame clones and leaves some out. Here the sample spans roughly 60,000 clones, roughly 80% being singletons. The clonotype originates from an adult with an advanced solid tumor such as melanoma, head and neck, liver or kidney cancer. This material consisted of CD4+ or CD8+ T cells sorted from blood, taken in a trial of the OX40 agonist ivuxolimab. The chain uses TRBV2 and TRBJ2-1; D remains ambiguous. The chain's CDR3 is CASSSYGADYNEQFF. In nucleotides, the CDR3 is TGTGCCAGCAGTAGCTACGGCGCGGACTACAATGAGCAGTTCTTC.